Here is one T cell receptor (beta chain) with its context. These data are taken from a study of blood T cell repertoires in COVID-19. Study-wide context: COVID-19 samples, acute and convalescent, were from the United States, Italy and Spain. Nucleic acid was either cDNA or gDNA, and it came from T cells, B-cell-depleted T cells, or PBMCs.

With 2 bases clipped from V and 7 bases from J, the junction kept 8 bases outside the gene matches. Germline V gives CDR1 SGHTA, CDR2 FQGNSA. This CDR3 comprises 16 residues. Under the authors' procedure: How many nucleated cells were present was estimated from reference gene primer amplification. The repertoire was sequenced with immunoSEQ multiplex PCR; TCRdb's copy has only in-frame clones and lacks some. The V and J calls and the clone size are those of that table, but D and trimming were determined from the DNA. The repertoire holds under 200,000 clones, with approximately 91% as singletons. Enrollment of patients from Seattle took place during active infection, with longitudinal follow-up.

The rearrangement links TRBV7-2 to TRBJ1-6; TRBD1 aligns across 7 bases. The sequencing input was peripheral blood. The sequence came from a young man with COVID-19, enrolled during active disease. CDR3 residues: CASSLYGTGVNSPLHF. The CDR3 DNA sequence: TGTGCCAGCAGCTTATATGGAACAGGGGTAAATTCACCCCTCCACTTT.